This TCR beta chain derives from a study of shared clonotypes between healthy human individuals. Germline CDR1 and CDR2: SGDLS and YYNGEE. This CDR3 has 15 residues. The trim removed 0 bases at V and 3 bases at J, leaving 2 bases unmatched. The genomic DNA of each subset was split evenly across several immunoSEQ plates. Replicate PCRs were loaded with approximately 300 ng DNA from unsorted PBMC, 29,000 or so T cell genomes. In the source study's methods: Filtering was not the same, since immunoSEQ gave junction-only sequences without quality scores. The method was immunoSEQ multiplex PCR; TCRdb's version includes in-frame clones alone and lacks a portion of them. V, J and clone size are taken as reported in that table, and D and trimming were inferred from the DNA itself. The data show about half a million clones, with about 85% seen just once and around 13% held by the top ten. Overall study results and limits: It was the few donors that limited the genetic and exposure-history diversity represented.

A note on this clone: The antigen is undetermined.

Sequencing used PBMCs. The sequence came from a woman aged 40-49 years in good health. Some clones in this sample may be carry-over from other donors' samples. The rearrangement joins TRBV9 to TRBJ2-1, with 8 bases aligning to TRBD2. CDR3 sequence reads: CASSVAGGRYNEQFF. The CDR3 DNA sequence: TGTGCCAGCAGCGTAGCGGGAGGGCGCTACAATGAGCAGTTCTTC.